This T cell receptor beta chain derives from a study of blood T cells in healthy people across ages. The second PCR ran roughly 6 to 11 cycles with a sample-barcoded 5' primer and J-beta primers. TCRdb fed the 5' RACE reads into MiXCR, producing one record per CDR3 protein. The table lists about 800,000 distinct CDR3 sequences, 55% to 75% of them singletons. Study observations and caveats: Naive CD4+ cell counts and diversity both ran higher in long-lived than in aged donors.

Germline V gene lookup returns CDR1 MNHEY and CDR2 SVGAGI. CDR3 length: 16 residues. The trim removed 0 bases at V and 7 bases at J, leaving 8 bases unmatched. Concerning this clonotype itself: Its antigen is unidentified.

Sequencing was carried out using blood. The sequence was collected from a man younger than 45 in good health. The rearrangement links TRBV6-5 to TRBJ2-1; TRBD2 agrees at 8 bases. CDR3 amino acids: CASSYSTGGPGNEQFF. CDR3 nucleotide sequence: TGTGCCAGCAGTTACTCAACGGGGGGGCCGGGGAATGAGCAGTTCTTC.